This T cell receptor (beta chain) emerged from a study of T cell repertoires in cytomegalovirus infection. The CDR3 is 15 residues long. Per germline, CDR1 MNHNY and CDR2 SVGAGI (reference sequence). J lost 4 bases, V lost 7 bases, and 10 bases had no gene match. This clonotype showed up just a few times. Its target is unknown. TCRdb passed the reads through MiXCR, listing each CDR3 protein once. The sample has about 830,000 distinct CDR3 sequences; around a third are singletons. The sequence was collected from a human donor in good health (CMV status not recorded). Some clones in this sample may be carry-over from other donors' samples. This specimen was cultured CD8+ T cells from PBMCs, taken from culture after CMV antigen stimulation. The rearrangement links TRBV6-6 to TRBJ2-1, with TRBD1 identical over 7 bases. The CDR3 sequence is CASTEGQSTYNEQFF. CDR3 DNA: TGTGCCAGCACCGAGGGACAGTCCACGTACAATGAGCAGTTCTTC.